This T cell receptor (beta chain) came from a study of beta chain features in type 1 diabetes. Sequencing targeted expressed TCRB transcripts, as all isolated RNA had been reverse transcribed. The protocol was immunoSEQ multiplex PCR, while the TCRdb copy is restricted to in-frame clones and leaves out a portion. The sample holds 300,000 to 450,000 clones; around 20% are singletons and the top ten take under 0.05%. Germline V gives CDR1 MNHNY, CDR2 SVGAGI (reference sequence). This CDR3 region has 13 residues. V lost 7 bases to trimming and J lost 1 base, with 8 bases between them. In its sample, this clone was seen a few times.

This receptor was taken from a young woman in good health. Sequencing input: naive CD4+ T cells from blood. V usage is TRBV6-6 and J usage is TRBJ1-5, with D hard to call. CDR3 nucleotides: TGTGCCAGCACCGGCAGGAGCAATCAGCCCCAGCATTTT. It encodes CASTGRSNQPQHF.